This T cell receptor beta chain was identified during a study of shared clonotypes between healthy human individuals. Looking at the study overall: The study enrolled a couple of women and a few men aged 18 to 49.

Germline loops: CDR1 SEHNR, CDR2 FQNEAQ (reference sequence). Trimming stripped 5 bases from V and 2 bases from J, with 10 bases between. The CDR3 is 13 amino acids. Once extracted for a subset, genomic DNA was divided evenly among several immunoSEQ plates. Profiling relied on immunoSEQ multiplex PCR, and the TCRdb table lists in-frame clones only, not all of them. This sample has roughly 2 million clones, with nearly 97% found just once. The receptor was derived from a man between 18 and 29 years old in good health. Sample: naive CD4+ T cells sorted from blood. Subset in this sample: CD45RA+ positively selected. The rearrangement uses TRBV7-9 and TRBJ2-7; tentatively, D is TRBD1 (5 bases). CDR3 region: CASSVDSPYEQYF. The CDR3 DNA is TGTGCCAGCAGCGTCGACAGTCCCTACGAGCAGTACTTC. Supplemented by reference TRBV7-9 and TRBJ2-7, the full variable domain reads DTGVSQNPRHKITKRGQNVTFRCDPISEHNRLYWYRQTLGQGPEFLTYFQNEAQLEKSRLLSDRFSAERPKGSFSTLEIQRTEQGDSAMYLCASSVDSPYEQYFGPGTRLTVT.